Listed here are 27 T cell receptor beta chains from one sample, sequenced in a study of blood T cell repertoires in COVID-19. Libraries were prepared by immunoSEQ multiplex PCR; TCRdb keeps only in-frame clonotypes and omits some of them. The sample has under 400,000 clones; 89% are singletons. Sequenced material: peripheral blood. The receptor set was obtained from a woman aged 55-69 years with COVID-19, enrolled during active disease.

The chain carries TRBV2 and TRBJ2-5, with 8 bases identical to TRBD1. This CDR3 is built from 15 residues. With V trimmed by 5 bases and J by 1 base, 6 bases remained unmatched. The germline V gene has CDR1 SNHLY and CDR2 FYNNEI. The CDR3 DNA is TGTGCCAGCAGTACAGGGGGGTTGAGCCAAGAGACCCAGTACTTC. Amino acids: CASSTGGLSQETQYF.

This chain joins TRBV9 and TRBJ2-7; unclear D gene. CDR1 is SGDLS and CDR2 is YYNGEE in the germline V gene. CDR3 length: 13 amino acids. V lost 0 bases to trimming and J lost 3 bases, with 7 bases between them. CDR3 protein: CASSVAPFYEQYF. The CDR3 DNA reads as TGTGCCAGCAGCGTAGCTCCGTTCTACGAGCAGTACTTC.

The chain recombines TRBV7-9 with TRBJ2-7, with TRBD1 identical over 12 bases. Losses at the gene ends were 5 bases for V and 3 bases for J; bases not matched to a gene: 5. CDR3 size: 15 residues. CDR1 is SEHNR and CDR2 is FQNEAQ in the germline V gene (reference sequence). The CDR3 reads CASSPGTGGVYEQYF. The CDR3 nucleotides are TGTGCCAGCAGCCCCGGGACAGGGGGCGTCTACGAGCAGTACTTC.

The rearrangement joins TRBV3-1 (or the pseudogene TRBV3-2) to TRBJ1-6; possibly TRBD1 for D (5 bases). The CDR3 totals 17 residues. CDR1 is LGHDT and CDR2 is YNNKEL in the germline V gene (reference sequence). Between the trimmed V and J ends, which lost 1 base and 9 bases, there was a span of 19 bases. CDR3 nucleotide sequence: TGTGCCAGCAGCCAAGTGTCGGGAGGGGCAGCTACTTCACCCCTCCACTTT. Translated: CASSQVSGGAATSPLHF.

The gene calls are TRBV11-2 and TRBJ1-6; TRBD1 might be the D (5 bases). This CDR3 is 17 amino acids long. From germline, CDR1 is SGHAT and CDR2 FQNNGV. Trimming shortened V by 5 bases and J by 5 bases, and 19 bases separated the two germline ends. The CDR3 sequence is CASSITLGGNNNSPLHF. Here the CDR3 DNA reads TGTGCCAGCAGCATCACCCTGGGGGGTAACAATAATTCACCCCTCCACTTT. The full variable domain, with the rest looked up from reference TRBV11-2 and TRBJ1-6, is EAGVAQSPRYKIIEKRQSVAFWCNPISGHATLYWYQQILGQGPKLLIQFQNNGVVDDSQLPKDRFSAERLKGVDSTLKIQPAKLEDSAVYLCASSITLGGNNNSPLHFGNGTRLTVT.

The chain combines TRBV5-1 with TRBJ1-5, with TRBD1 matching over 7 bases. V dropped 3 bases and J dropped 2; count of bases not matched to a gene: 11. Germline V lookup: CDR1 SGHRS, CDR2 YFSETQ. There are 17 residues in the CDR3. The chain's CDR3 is CASSSGPTGTGNQPQHF. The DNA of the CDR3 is TGCGCCAGCAGCTCGGGTCCGACAGGGACGGGCAATCAGCCCCAGCATTTT.

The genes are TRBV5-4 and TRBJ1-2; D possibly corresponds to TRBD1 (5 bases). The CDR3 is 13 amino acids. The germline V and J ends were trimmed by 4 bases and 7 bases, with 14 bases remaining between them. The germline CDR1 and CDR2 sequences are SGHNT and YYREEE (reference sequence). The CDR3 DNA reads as TGTGCCAGCAGCCCGGACACCTACACTGGCTACACCTTC. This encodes CASSPDTYTGYTF.

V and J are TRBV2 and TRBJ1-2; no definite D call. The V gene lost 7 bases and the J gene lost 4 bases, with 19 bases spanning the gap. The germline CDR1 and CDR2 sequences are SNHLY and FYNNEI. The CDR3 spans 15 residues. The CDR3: CASTISLSAPYGYTF. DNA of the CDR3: TGTGCCAGCACCATATCATTAAGCGCGCCCTATGGCTACACCTTC.

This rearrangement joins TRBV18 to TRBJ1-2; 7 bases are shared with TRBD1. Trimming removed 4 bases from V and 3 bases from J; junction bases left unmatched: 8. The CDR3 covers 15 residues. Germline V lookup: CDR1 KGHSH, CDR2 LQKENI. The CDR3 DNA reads TGTGCCAGCTCACTGATCGACAGGGTCGACTATGGCTACACCTTC. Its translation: CASSLIDRVDYGYTF. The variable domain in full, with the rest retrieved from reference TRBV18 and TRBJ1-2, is NAGVMQNPRHLVRRRGQEARLRCSPMKGHSHVYWYRQLPEEGLKFMVYLQKENIIDESGMPKERFSAEFPKEGPSILRIQQVVRGDSAAYFCASSLIDRVDYGYTFGSGTRLTVV.

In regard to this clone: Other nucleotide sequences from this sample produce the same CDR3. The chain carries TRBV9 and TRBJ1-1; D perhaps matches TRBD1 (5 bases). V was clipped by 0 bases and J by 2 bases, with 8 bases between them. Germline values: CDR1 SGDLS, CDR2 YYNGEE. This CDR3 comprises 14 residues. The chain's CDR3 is CASSVGRGNTEAFF. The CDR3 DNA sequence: TGTGCCAGCAGCGTAGGGAGGGGAAACACTGAAGCTTTCTTT.

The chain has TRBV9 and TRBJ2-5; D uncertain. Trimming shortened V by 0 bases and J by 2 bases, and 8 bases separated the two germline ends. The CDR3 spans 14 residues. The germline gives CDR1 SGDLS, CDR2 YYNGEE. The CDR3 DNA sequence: TGTGCCAGCAGCGTAGGGGCAGCACAAGAGACCCAGTACTTC. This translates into CASSVGAAQETQYF. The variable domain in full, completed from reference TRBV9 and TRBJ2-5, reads DSGVTQTPKHLITATGQRVTLRCSPRSGDLSVYWYQQSLDQGLQFLIQYYNGEERAKGNILERFSAQQFPDLHSELNLSSLELGDSALYFCASSVGAAQETQYFGPGTRLLVL.

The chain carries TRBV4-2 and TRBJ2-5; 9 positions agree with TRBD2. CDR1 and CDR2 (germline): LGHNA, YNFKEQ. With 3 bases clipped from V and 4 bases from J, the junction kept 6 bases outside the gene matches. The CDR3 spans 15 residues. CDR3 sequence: CASSHLTSGLETQYF. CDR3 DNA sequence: TGTGCCAGCAGCCACCTCACTAGCGGGTTAGAGACCCAGTACTTC.

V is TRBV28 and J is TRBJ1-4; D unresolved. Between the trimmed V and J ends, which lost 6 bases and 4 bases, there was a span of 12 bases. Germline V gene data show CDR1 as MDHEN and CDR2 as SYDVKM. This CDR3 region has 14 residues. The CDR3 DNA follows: TGTGCCAGCAGGGAGATGCTGAGTAATGAAAAACTGTTTTTT. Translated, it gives CASREMLSNEKLFF. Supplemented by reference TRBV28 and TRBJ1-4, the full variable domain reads DVKVTQSSRYLVKRTGEKVFLECVQDMDHENMFWYRQDPGLGLRLIYFSYDVKMKEKGDIPEGYSVSREKKERFSLILESASTNQTSMYLCASREMLSNEKLFFGSGTQLSVL.

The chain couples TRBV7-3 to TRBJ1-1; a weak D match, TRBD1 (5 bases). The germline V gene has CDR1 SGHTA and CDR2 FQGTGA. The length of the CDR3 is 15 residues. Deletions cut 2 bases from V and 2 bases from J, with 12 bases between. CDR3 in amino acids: CASSLLGEGNTEAFF. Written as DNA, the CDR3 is TGTGCCAGCAGCTTACTGGGGGAGGGAAACACTGAAGCTTTCTTT.

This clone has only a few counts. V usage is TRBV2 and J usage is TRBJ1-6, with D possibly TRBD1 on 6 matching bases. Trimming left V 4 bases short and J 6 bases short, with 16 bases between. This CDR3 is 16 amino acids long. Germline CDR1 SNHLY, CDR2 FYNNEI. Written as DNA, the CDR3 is TGTGCCAGCAGTGGGCAACACAGGGCAGCTAATTCACCCCTCCACTTT. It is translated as CASSGQHRAANSPLHF.

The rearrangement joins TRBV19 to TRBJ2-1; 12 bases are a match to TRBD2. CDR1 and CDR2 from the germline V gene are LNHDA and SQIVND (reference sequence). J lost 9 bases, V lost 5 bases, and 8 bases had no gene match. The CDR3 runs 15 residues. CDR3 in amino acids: CASSSLAGGQSEQFF. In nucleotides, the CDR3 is TGTGCCAGTAGTTCCCTAGCGGGGGGGCAATCTGAGCAGTTCTTC.

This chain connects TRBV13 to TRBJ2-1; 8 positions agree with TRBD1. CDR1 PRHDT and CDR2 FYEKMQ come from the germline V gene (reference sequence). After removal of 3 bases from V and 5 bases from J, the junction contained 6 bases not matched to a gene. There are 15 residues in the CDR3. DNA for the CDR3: TGTGCCAGCAGCTTCGGGGGACAGGCAAACAATGAGCAGTTCTTC. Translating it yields CASSFGGQANNEQFF.

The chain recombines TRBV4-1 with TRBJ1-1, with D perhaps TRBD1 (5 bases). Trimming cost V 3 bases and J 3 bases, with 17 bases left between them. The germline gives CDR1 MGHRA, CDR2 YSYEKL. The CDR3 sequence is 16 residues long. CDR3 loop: CASSHAWGGEDTEAFF. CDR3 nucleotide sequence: TGCGCCAGCAGCCACGCCTGGGGGGGGGAAGACACTGAAGCTTTCTTT.

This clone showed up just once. The CDR3 protein is CASSTIGQGSYGYTF. DNA of the CDR3: TGTGCCAGCTCCACAATCGGACAGGGTAGCTATGGCTACACCTTC. The chain is built from TRBV18 and TRBJ1-2, with 8 bases identical to TRBD1. Germline V gives CDR1 KGHSH, CDR2 LQKENI. The V gene end was trimmed by 6 bases and the J gene end by 4 bases; junction bases not matched to a gene: 10. The CDR3 length is 15 residues. The variable domain in full, with the rest retrieved from reference TRBV18 and TRBJ1-2, is NAGVMQNPRHLVRRRGQEARLRCSPMKGHSHVYWYRQLPEEGLKFMVYLQKENIIDESGMPKERFSAEFPKEGPSILRIQQVVRGDSAAYFCASSTIGQGSYGYTFGSGTRLTVV.

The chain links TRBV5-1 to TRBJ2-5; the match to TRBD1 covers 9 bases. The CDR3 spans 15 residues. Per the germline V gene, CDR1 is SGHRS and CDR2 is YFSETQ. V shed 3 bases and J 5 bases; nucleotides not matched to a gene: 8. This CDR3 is CASSSPTGGVETQYF. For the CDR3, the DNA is TGCGCCAGCAGCTCCCCGACAGGGGGGGTTGAGACCCAGTACTTC.

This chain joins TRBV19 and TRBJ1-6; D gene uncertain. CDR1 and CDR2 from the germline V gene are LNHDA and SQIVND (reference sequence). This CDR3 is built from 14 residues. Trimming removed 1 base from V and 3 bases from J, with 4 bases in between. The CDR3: CASSIGGYNSPLHF. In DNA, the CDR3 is TGTGCCAGTAGTATAGGAGGCTATAATTCACCCCTCCACTTT.

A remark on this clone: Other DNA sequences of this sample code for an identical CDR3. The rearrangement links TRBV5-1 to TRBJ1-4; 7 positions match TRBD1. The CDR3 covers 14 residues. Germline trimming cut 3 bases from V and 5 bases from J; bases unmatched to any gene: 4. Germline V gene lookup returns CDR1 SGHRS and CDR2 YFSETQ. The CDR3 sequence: CASSSGQPNEKLFF. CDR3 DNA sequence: TGCGCCAGCAGCTCGGGACAGCCAAATGAAAAACTGTTTTTT.

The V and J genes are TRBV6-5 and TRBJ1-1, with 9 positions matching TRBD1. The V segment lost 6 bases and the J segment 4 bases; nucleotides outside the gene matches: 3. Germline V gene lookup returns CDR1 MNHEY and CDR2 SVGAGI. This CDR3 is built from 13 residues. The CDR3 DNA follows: TGTGCCAGCAGGGGGACAGGGCGCACTGAAGCTTTCTTT. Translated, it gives CASRGTGRTEAFF.

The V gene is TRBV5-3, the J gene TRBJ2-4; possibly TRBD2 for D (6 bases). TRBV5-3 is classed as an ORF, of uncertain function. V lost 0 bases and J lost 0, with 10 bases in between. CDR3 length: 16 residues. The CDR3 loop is CARSLARGGAKNIQYF. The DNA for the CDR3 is TGTGCCAGAAGCTTGGCCCGGGGAGGAGCCAAAAACATTCAGTACTTC.

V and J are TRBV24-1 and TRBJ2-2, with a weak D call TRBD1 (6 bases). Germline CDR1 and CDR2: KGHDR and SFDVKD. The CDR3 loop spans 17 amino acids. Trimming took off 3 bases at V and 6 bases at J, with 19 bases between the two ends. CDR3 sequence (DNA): TGTGCCACCAGTGATCGGGGCCGGCAGGGGAAGGCCGGGGAGCTGTTTTTT. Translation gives CATSDRGRQGKAGELFF.

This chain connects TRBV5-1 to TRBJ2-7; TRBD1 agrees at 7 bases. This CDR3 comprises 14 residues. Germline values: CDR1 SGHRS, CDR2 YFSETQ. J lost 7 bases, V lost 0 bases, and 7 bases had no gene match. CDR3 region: CASSLEGAKGEQYF. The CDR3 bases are TGCGCCAGCAGCTTGGAGGGGGCAAAGGGTGAGCAGTACTTC.

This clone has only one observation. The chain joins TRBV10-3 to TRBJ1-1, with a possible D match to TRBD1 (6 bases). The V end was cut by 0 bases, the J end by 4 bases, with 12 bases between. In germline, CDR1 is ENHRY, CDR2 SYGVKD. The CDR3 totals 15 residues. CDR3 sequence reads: CAISESTGLATEAFF. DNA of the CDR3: TGTGCCATCAGTGAGTCCACAGGGTTGGCCACTGAAGCTTTCTTT.